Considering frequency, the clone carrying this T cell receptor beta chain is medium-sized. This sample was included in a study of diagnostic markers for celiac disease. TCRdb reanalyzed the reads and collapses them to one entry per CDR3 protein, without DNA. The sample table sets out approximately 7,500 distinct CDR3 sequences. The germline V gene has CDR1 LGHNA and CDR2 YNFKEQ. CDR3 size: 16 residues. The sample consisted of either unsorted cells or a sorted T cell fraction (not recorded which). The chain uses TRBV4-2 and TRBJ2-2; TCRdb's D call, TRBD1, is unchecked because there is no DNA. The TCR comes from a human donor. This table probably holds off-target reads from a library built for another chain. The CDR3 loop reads CATSTTGTGRTGELFF.